The entry that follows covers one TCR beta chain sequence. This entry comes from a study of blood T cell repertoires in COVID-19. TCRdb's copy holds only in-frame clones and misses some; the assay was immunoSEQ multiplex PCR. This sample has almost 250,000 clones, with around nine tenths found just once. This CDR3 has 14 amino acids. The J segment lost 3 bases and the V segment lost 5 bases, leaving 3 bases of the junction unmatched. Germline CDR1 MNHEY, CDR2 SVGAGI. V and J are TRBV6-5 and TRBJ2-7, with 11 bases fitting TRBD2. Sequences were obtained from PBMCs or T cells enriched from blood (not recorded which). This clonotype originated in a woman aged 45-59 years who had recovered from COVID-19. The CDR3 DNA follows: TGTGCCAGCAGTACTAGCGGGAGACTCTACGAGCAGTACTTC. Translated, it gives CASSTSGRLYEQYF.